This T cell receptor beta chain was captured in a study of tumor-infiltrating lymphocytes in primary liver carcinoma. Study-wide background: Subjects consisted of male and female patients aged 30 to 69 years. Tissue type made little difference to sample yields of roughly 3.65 to 8 million productive TCRbeta reads.

Joint extraction of RNA and DNA used about 17-31 mg of bulk tissue that was unsorted. The germline V and J ends were trimmed by 0 bases and 3 bases, with 9 bases remaining between them. This CDR3 is 15 amino acids long. From germline, CDR1 is LGHNA and CDR2 YSLEER. This clonotype appeared once. Its target is unknown. Study findings and constraints: A fraction of only about 7.5-24% of top clones appeared in all five tumor regions.

A primer matching the constant region was used to make TCR beta cDNA from 500 to 650 ng of total RNA. It was through three nested multiplex PCR rounds of slightly modified ARM-PCR that TCR beta libraries arose. PCR rounds one and two used TRBV1-TRBV30 forward primers with a C-beta reverse primer for roughly 10 cycles each. One entry per CDR3 protein, called by TCRdb with MiXCR from the multiplex PCR reads. The sample has 25,000 to 35,000 distinct CDR3 sequences, less than 75% seen once; the top ten hold 25% to 40%. The receptor comes from a woman in her thirties with primary liver carcinoma and hepatitis B virus infection. The chain is built from TRBV4-3 and TRBJ2-1; the D gene is possibly TRBD1 (6 bases). The sample consisted of liver tumor tissue from sampling region 3. As to subset: tumor region T3, left-lateral pole. The CDR3 sequence is CASSQDGGHYNEQFF. The CDR3 coding sequence is TGCGCCAGCAGCCAAGATGGGGGCCACTACAATGAGCAGTTCTTC.